Shown below are 19 T cell receptor beta chains from a single sample sequenced in a study of shared clonotypes between healthy human individuals. Data came from immunoSEQ multiplex PCR; TCRdb stores just in-frame clones and leaves some out. The repertoire has fewer than 650,000 clones, around 81% of them found once; the top ten carry more than 10%. Material for sequencing was PBMCs. These receptor sequences come from a middle-aged woman in good health. Some clones in this sample may be carry-over from other donors' samples.

The chain links TRBV28 to TRBJ1-2, with 8 bases identical to TRBD1. Germline CDR1 and CDR2: MDHEN and SYDVKM. V lost 6 bases, J lost 8 bases, and 11 bases stayed unmatched. The length of the CDR3 is 14 residues. The CDR3 DNA follows: TGTGCCAGCAGCCCCGGACAGGGCCGGCGGGGCTACACCTTC. Encoded protein: CASSPGQGRRGYTF.

CDR3 sequence: CASSHDWANTEAFF. The CDR3 bases are TGTGCCAGCAGCCACGATTGGGCGAACACTGAAGCTTTCTTT. The chain links TRBV14 to TRBJ1-1; D is undetermined. Trimming cost V 3 bases and J 1 base, with 9 bases left between them. CDR3 length: 14 residues. The germline gives CDR1 SGHDN, CDR2 FVKESK.

The V gene is TRBV9, the J gene TRBJ2-7; the D gene could be TRBD1 or TRBD2 (5 bases each). Germline-derived CDR1 and CDR2 are SGDLS and YYNGEE. With 0 bases removed from V and 2 bases from J, the gap between germline ends came to 12 bases. This CDR3 region has 15 residues. CDR3 bases: TGTGCCAGCAGCGTAGCTGGGACCGCGACCTACGAGCAGTACTTC. Its translation: CASSVAGTATYEQYF.

This clone has more than one count but fewer than ten. Within the sample, other DNA sequences also encode this same CDR3. The chain couples TRBV19 to TRBJ1-5; D not certain. The CDR3 consists of 14 residues. Germline assignment: CDR1 LNHDA and CDR2 SQIVND (reference sequence). The V end was cut by 9 bases, the J end by 0 bases, with 12 bases between. The CDR3 protein is CASSDPASNQPQHF. Written as DNA, the CDR3 is TGTGCCAGCTCGGACCCGGCTAGCAATCAGCCCCAGCATTTT.

This clone was picked up one time. The gene calls are TRBV11-2 and TRBJ2-1, with TRBD2 matching 13 bases. Germline values: CDR1 SGHAT, CDR2 FQNNGV. The CDR3 extends over 17 amino acids. V lost 5 bases, J lost 4 bases, and 8 bases stayed unmatched. CDR3 DNA: TGTGCCAGCAGCGTAACTAGCGGGAGGGTGGAATACAATGAGCAGTTCTTC. Translation: CASSVTSGRVEYNEQFF.

J is TRBJ2-7 and V is TRBV27; 9 bases match TRBD1. The CDR3 is 15 residues long. In germline, CDR1 is MNHEY, CDR2 SMNVEV (reference sequence). Trimming took 5 bases from V and 10 from J; bases not matched to a gene: 15. The CDR3 here is CASSKAGTGTRYQYF. As DNA, the CDR3 is TGTGCCAGCAGTAAAGCCGGGACAGGGACTCGGTATCAGTACTTC.

V and J are TRBV11-3 and TRBJ2-5; unclear D gene. Gene TRBJ2-7 matches the end of the DNA better, so the J call may be wrong. The germline CDR1 and CDR2 sequences are SGHNT and YENEEA. The CDR3 is made up of 13 amino acids. The CDR3 region is CASSLSPNYEQYF. The CDR3 DNA follows: TGTGCCAGCAGCCTATCTCCGAACTACGAGCAGTACTTC.

The chain uses TRBV7-9 and TRBJ2-7; D perhaps matches TRBD2 (5 bases). In germline, CDR1 is SEHNR, CDR2 FQNEAQ (reference sequence). This CDR3 contains 15 residues. V lost 5 bases and J 0 bases, leaving 14 bases between the germline ends. The CDR3 DNA is TGTGCCAGCAGCCTTACCACCGGGGACTCCTACGAGCAGTACTTC. It is translated as CASSLTTGDSYEQYF.

The chain is built from TRBV6-1 and TRBJ1-1; TRBD1 matches at 8 bases. In germline, CDR1 is MNHNS, CDR2 SASEGT. The CDR3 runs 13 residues. Unmatched junction bases numbered 9, after V lost 5 bases and J lost 10 bases. CDR3 nucleotides: TGTGCCAGCAGTAACCTACAGGGGGGGACAGCTTTCTTT. Protein sequence: CASSNLQGGTAFF.

J is TRBJ1-2 and V is TRBV28, with TRBD1 matching 7 bases. J was trimmed by 0 bases and V by 6 bases; bases with no gene match: 4. Per the germline V gene, CDR1 is MDHEN and CDR2 is SYDVKM. The length of the CDR3 is 14 residues. The CDR3 loop is CASRKGGSNYGYTF. DNA for the CDR3: TGTGCCAGCAGAAAAGGGGGCTCTAACTATGGCTACACCTTC.

The V and J genes are TRBV27 and TRBJ2-1, with D hard to call. Germline loops: CDR1 MNHEY, CDR2 SMNVEV (reference sequence). CDR3 length: 14 amino acids. Trimming took 6 bases from V and 6 from J, leaving 15 bases between them. The CDR3 loop is CASSNHPLVNEQFF. For the CDR3, the DNA is TGTGCCAGCAGCAACCACCCTCTAGTCAATGAGCAGTTCTTC.

The CDR3 reads CASSVGYGVVGANVLTF. CDR3 DNA: TGTGCCAGCAGCGTAGGGTACGGTGTCGTAGGGGCCAACGTCCTGACTTTC. The rearrangement uses TRBV9 and TRBJ2-6, with unresolved D. Germline V gives CDR1 SGDLS, CDR2 YYNGEE. The V end lost 0 bases, the J end lost 4 bases, and 14 bases lay between the germline ends. This CDR3 region has 17 residues.

The chain couples TRBV9 to TRBJ2-3; D uncertain. V lost 0 bases, J lost 5 bases, and 10 bases lay in between. Germline lookup yields CDR1 SGDLS and CDR2 YYNGEE. The CDR3 is 14 amino acids. The CDR3: CASSVEVARDTQYF. CDR3 DNA sequence: TGTGCCAGCAGCGTAGAGGTGGCGAGAGATACGCAGTATTTT.

This sequence joins TRBV10-2 and TRBJ2-5; no clear D. The CDR3 has 15 residues. CDR1 is WSHSY, CDR2 SAAADI, per germline. V lost 2 bases and J lost 2, with 12 bases in between. The CDR3 region has the DNA TGCGCCAGCAGTGAGCCTGTAGGGCGTCAAGAGACCCAGTACTTC. It specifies CASSEPVGRQETQYF.

The table lists this clone with a few counts. This sample also contains other DNA sequences that code for the same CDR3. The chain links TRBV30 to TRBJ2-7; D not resolved. V lost 1 base to trimming and J lost 4 bases, with 5 bases between them. This CDR3 region has 11 residues. Per the germline V gene, CDR1 is GTSNPN and CDR2 is SVGIG (reference sequence). The chain's CDR3 is CAWSGGYEQYF. The CDR3 bases are TGTGCCTGGAGTGGCGGATACGAGCAGTACTTC.

With respect to this clone: Other nucleotide sequences in the sample specify the same CDR3. This chain connects TRBV15 to TRBJ1-5, with D tentatively TRBD1 (5 bases). CDR1 is LNHNV, CDR2 YYDKDF, per germline (reference sequence). The CDR3 is 15 residues long. V was clipped by 0 bases and J by 4 bases, with 10 bases between them. CDR3 sequence reads: CATSRDRAGNQPQHF. CDR3 in DNA: TGTGCCACCAGCAGAGACAGGGCCGGTAATCAGCCCCAGCATTTT.

This chain connects TRBV15 to TRBJ2-7, with D unresolved. The CDR3 spans 16 residues. V lost 0 bases and J 3 bases, leaving 15 bases between the germline ends. Germline V gene sequence: CDR1 LNHNV, CDR2 YYDKDF (reference sequence). CDR3 bases: TGTGCCACCAGCAGAGATACTTGGGTGCGGATCTACGAGCAGTACTTC. It translates to CATSRDTWVRIYEQYF.

The V call is TRBV28, the J call TRBJ1-5; D is perhaps TRBD1 (6 bases). Per germline, CDR1 MDHEN and CDR2 SYDVKM. V lost 5 bases, J lost 3 bases, and 23 bases lay in between. CDR3 size: 18 residues. CDR3 residues: CASSPMPGTKSYNQPQHF. In nucleotides, the CDR3 is TGTGCCAGCAGTCCCATGCCCGGGACAAAATCCTACAATCAGCCCCAGCATTTT.

To note about this clone: A far larger clone differs by one base, so this is likely a read error. V gene TRBV4-3 combines with J gene TRBJ2-4; TRBD2 matches at 7 bases. Germline V CDR1 and CDR2: LGHNA, YSLEER. The CDR3 covers 13 residues. Written as DNA, the CDR3 is TGCGCCAGCAGCCAAGATAGGGCGGGAGAGCCTGTCTTC. Amino acid sequence: CASSQDRAGEPVF.